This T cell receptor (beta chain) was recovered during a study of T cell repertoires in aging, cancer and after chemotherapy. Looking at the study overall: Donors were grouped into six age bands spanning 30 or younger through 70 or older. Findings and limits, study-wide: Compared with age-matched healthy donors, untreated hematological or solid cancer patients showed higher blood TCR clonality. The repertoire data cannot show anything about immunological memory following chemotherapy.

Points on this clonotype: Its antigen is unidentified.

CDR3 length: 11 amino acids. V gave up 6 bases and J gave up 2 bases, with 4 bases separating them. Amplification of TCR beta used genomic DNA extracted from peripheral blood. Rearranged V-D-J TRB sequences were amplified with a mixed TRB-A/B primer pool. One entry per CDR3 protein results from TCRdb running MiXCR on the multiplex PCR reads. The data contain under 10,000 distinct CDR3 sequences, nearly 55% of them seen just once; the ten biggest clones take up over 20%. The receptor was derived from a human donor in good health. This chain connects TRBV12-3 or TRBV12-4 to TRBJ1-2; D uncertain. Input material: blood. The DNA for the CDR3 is TGTGCCAGCAGGGCGAACTATGGCTACACCTTC. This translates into CASRANYGYTF.